Listed below are T cell receptor beta chains from one sample, sequenced in a study of blood T cell repertoires in COVID-19. Assay used: immunoSEQ multiplex PCR; TCRdb lists only in-frame clones, some missing. The table records about 480,000 clones, roughly 89% of them present only once. The sample comprised peripheral blood. Every receptor here comes from a woman aged 50 to 60 with COVID-19, enrolled during active disease. Each CDR3 is given with its conserved first and last residue. D genes are given only for firm matches. Size values are once, few and many counts, or a class for expanded clones, and some rows have none.

>-|TRBJ2-7|TRBV7-9|-
CASSPSGYEQYF
TGTGCCAGCAGCCCCTCCGGGTACGAGCAGTACTTC
>-|TRBJ2-1|TRBV4-1|TRBD2
CASSQKRGGYNEQFF
TGCGCCAGCAGCCAAAAGCGGGGGGGTTACAATGAGCAGTTCTTC
>-|TRBJ1-1|TRBV6-5|-
CASKMDTRFQAFF
TGTGCCAGCAAGATGGACACCAGGTTTCAGGCTTTCTTT
>-|TRBJ1-1|TRBV24-1|-
CATSDLCRKVTEAFF
TGTGCCACCAGCGACCTGTGCAGGAAGGTGACTGAAGCTTTCTTT
>few|TRBJ1-1|TRBV28|-
CASSPGTPYGDTEAFF
TGTGCCAGCAGTCCCGGGACACCCTACGGTGACACTGAAGCTTTCTTT
>-|TRBJ1-2|TRBV5-6|TRBD1
CASSLFEDRASYGYTF
TGTGCCAGCAGCTTGTTCGAGGACAGGGCTAGCTATGGCTACACCTTC
>-|TRBJ2-7|TRBV28|TRBD1
CASRLTGGGDEQYF
TGTGCCAGCAGGCTCACAGGGGGCGGCGACGAGCAGTACTTC
>-|TRBJ2-2|TRBV5-1|TRBD2
CASTLSGAPNTGELFF
TGCGCCAGCACCTTAAGCGGGGCACCGAACACCGGGGAGCTGTTTTTT
>once|TRBJ2-3|TRBV5-1|-
CATARDTDTQYF
TGCGCCACCGCCCGGGACACAGATACGCAGTATTTT
>-|TRBJ2-7|TRBV18|TRBD1
CASSPKVTGYYEQYF
TGTGCCAGCTCACCTAAAGTGACAGGGTACTACGAGCAGTACTTC